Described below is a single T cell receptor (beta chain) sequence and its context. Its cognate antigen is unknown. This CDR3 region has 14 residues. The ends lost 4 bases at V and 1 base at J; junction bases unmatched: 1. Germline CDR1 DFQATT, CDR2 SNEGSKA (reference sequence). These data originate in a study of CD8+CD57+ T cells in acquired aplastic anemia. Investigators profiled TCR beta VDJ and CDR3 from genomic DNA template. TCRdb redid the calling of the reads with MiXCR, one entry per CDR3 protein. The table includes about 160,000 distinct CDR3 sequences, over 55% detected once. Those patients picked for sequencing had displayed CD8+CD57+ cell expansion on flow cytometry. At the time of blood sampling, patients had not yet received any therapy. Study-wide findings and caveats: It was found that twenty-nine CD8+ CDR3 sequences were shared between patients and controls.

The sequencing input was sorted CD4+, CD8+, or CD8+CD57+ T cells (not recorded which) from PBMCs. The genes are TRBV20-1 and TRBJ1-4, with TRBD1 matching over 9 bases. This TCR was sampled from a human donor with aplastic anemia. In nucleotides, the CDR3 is TGCAGTGCTATGGGACAGGGAACTAATGAAAAACTGTTTTTT. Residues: CSAMGQGTNEKLFF.